The 12 T cell receptor beta chains in this list originate from one sample, sequenced in a study of patients and donors after allogeneic stem cell transplantation. MiXCR was run by TCRdb on the RT-PCR reads, yielding one entry per CDR3 protein. Of about a million distinct CDR3 sequences listed, about a sixth were seen once; the top ten hold around 5.5%. The sequencing input was blood, either unsorted or a sorted T cell fraction (not recorded which). These receptor sequences come from a human donor who was either an allogeneic HSCT recipient or a stem cell or donor lymphocyte infusion donor (not recorded which). It is not recorded whose cells these are; they may come from a transplant donor.

The chain joins TRBV21-1 to TRBJ2-3; TRBD1 is taken as the D call from the table, unchecked against the DNA. TRBV21-1 is a recognized pseudogene. This CDR3 comprises 17 residues. CDR3 residues: CASSPPWVGTPLDTQYF. CDR3 bases: TGTGCCAGCAGCCCGCCCTGGGTAGGGACACCACTTGATACGCAGTATTTT.

This clonotype was seen more than once but under ten times. The genes are TRBV12-3 or TRBV12-4 and TRBJ2-5; D is unclear. This CDR3 comprises 13 residues. V was pared by 1 base and J by 4 bases, with 7 bases between. As DNA, the CDR3 is TGTGCCAGCAGTTTAGGTGTCGCAGAGACCCAGTACTTC. This codes for CASSLGVAETQYF.

The genes are TRBV30 and TRBJ1-2; unclear D gene. Deletions cut 4 bases from V and 1 base from J, with 4 bases between. There are 11 residues in the CDR3. Germline loops: CDR1 GTSNPN, CDR2 SVGIG (reference sequence). CDR3: CAWMGNYGYTF. In DNA form, the CDR3 reads TGTGCCTGGATGGGTAACTATGGCTACACCTTC.

In this sample, this clonotype turned up many times. The chain uses TRBV5-1 and TRBJ2-7; D perhaps matches TRBD2 (7 bases). This CDR3 has 15 residues. With 4 bases removed from V and 2 bases from J, the gap between germline ends came to 16 bases. Per the germline V gene, CDR1 is SGHRS and CDR2 is YFSETQ. As DNA, the CDR3 is TGCGCCAGCAGCCCAACGGGGGGCACTACCTACGAGCAGTACTTC. Translated, it gives CASSPTGGTTYEQYF.

The V gene is TRBV29-1, the J gene TRBJ1-5; D is undetermined. The CDR3 sequence is 15 residues long. Trimming cost V 4 bases and J 0 bases, with 13 bases left between them. Per the germline V gene, CDR1 is SQVTM and CDR2 is ANQGSEA. The CDR3 loop is CSVGVGQNSNQPQHF. CDR3 sequence (DNA): TGCAGCGTTGGGGTAGGTCAGAATAGCAATCAGCCCCAGCATTTT.

At least ten counts were recorded for this clonotype. J is TRBJ1-3 and V is TRBV29-1; D unclear. Trimming removed 1 base from V and 0 bases from J, with 7 bases in between. Germline-derived CDR1 and CDR2 are SQVTM and ANQGSEA. This CDR3 region has 14 residues. CDR3 coding DNA: TGCAGCGTTGAAGGTTTCAACTCTGGAAACACCATATATTTT. Protein product: CSVEGFNSGNTIYF.

This chain links TRBV4-2 with TRBJ2-1, with TRBD2 identical over 11 bases. The trim removed 0 bases at V and 15 bases at J, leaving 7 bases unmatched. The CDR3 totals 14 residues. Germline CDR1 LGHNA, CDR2 YNFKEQ. The CDR3 nucleotides are TGTGCCAGCAGCCAAGATAGCGGGGGGGCCCTGGGGTTCTTC. It codes for CASSQDSGGALGFF.

The gene calls are TRBV7-1 and TRBJ1-4; a possible D gene is TRBD1 (6 bases). TRBV7-1 is an ORF, and what it does is uncertain. The ends were cut back, 3 bases at V and 0 bases at J, with 29 bases in the middle. The CDR3 consists of 22 residues. The DNA of the CDR3 is TGTGCCAGCAGCTCCTCTTGGGTGGGGGCATCGATCGGGGATGCAACTAATGAAAAACTGTTTTTT. Protein product: CASSSSWVGASIGDATNEKLFF.

Details on this clonotype: A much bigger clone sits one base away, suggesting this may be a read error. The rearrangement joins TRBV5-1 to TRBJ2-1; 8 bases line up with TRBD2. This CDR3 contains 16 residues. Trimming at V came to 4 bases and at J to 7 bases, leaving 13 bases not matched to a gene. The germline V gene encodes CDR1 SGHRS and CDR2 YFSETQ. The CDR3 reads CASSPRTSRGGNEQFF. The CDR3 region has the DNA TGCGCCAGCAGCCCCAGGACTAGCAGGGGTGGGAATGAGCAGTTCTTC.

V usage is TRBV30 and J usage is TRBJ2-4, with 8 bases identical to TRBD1. Germline V gives CDR1 GTSNPN, CDR2 SVGIG (reference sequence). The CDR3 has 13 amino acids. V shed 3 bases, J shed 7 bases, and the junction held 5 bases outside the gene matches. The CDR3, as DNA: TGTGCCTGGAGACAGCCAGGGGGCAACATTCAGTACTTC. Its protein is CAWRQPGGNIQYF.

This clonotype was counted many times. The V and J genes are TRBV12-3 or TRBV12-4 and TRBJ1-2; TRBD1 agrees at 9 bases. The CDR3 is 15 residues long. The junction had 5 bases not matched to a gene; V was cut back by 6 bases and J by 0 bases. Written as DNA, the CDR3 is TGTGCCAGCAGCAACGGGACAGGGCCTAACTATGGCTACACCTTC. It is translated as CASSNGTGPNYGYTF.

About this clonotype: The junction does not match germline at one end; this may be a read error. The rearrangement uses TRBV7-7 and TRBJ1-5; D possibly corresponds to TRBD1 (5 bases). This CDR3 region has 16 residues. Per the germline V gene, CDR1 is SSHAT and CDR2 is FNYEAQ (reference sequence). The CDR3 protein is CASSSKTVHSNQPQHF. In nucleotides, the CDR3 is TGTGCTAGCAGCTCCAAGACAGTTCATAGCAATCAGCCCCAGCATTTT.